This TCR beta chain was observed in a study of blood T cell repertoires in COVID-19. Overall study context: Some COVID-19 samples were acute and others convalescent; all came from the United States, Italy and Spain. The cDNA or gDNA used as material had been derived from T cells, B-cell-depleted T cells, or PBMCs.

As originally analysed: Amplifying reference gene primers gave estimates of nucleated cell counts. TCRdb's copy holds only in-frame clones and misses some; the assay was immunoSEQ multiplex PCR. V, J and clone size were drawn from that table, and D and trimming were deduced from the DNA. The sample yields some 56,000 clones, roughly 89% seen once. Those enrolled in Seattle joined during active infection and were followed longitudinally afterward. Source material: peripheral blood. The clonotype comes from a woman between 55 and 75 years old with COVID-19, enrolled during active disease.

In DNA, the CDR3 is TGTGCCAGCATAGAGCTAGCGGGGAAAGAGACCCAGTACTTC. Its translation: CASIELAGKETQYF. This chain connects TRBV2 to TRBJ2-5, with 9 nucleotides matching TRBD2. Germline V CDR1 and CDR2: SNHLY, FYNNEI. The length of the CDR3 is 14 residues. After removal of 7 bases from V and 3 bases from J, the junction contained 6 bases not matched to a gene. Full variable domain (rest looked up from reference TRBV2 and TRBJ2-5): EPEVTQTPSHQVTQMGQEVILRCVPISNHLYFYWYRQILGQKVEFLVSFYNNEISEKSEIFDDQFSVERPDGSNFTLKIRSTKLEDSAMYFCASIELAGKETQYFGPGTRLLVL.